The rows below give T cell receptor beta chains drawn from one sample of a study of blood T cells in healthy people across ages. One entry per CDR3 protein results from TCRdb running MiXCR on the 5' RACE reads. The sample lists 750,000 to 950,000 distinct CDR3 sequences; 25% to 35% were seen once. These same data were also listed under a study on T cells of mothers and their children.

The sample was blood. These receptors all come from a woman aged 40 to 50 in good health. Both conserved end residues are part of each CDR3. Where a row states a size, it is once, few, many or the class of an expanded clone; other rows omit it.

size,V,J,CDR3
many,TRBV9,TRBJ2-5,CASSTSGGDFGETQYF
NA,TRBV6-5,TRBJ2-3,CASSQAGVTDTQYF
NA,TRBV28,TRBJ2-7,CASSLGTAQQYF
NA,TRBV20-1,TRBJ1-2,CSARDRDKVTGYTF
many,TRBV12-3/TRBV12-4,TRBJ2-7,CASSPGTGGSIAYEQYF
many,TRBV20-1,TRBJ2-7,CSASKDQFNLAYEQYF
few,TRBV2,TRBJ2-7,CASGVDQEQGKYF
few,TRBV6-5,TRBJ1-2,CASSYDDGCGYTF
once,TRBV28,TRBJ2-1,CASSYSVAQFF
NA,TRBV5-1,TRBJ2-3,CASKTSGLLWDTQYF
few,TRBV7-2,TRBJ2-1,CASSLNAGSASEQFF
few,TRBV7-2,TRBJ1-6,CASSLGGGRSSFNSPLHF
few,TRBV10-3,TRBJ1-1,CAISESRGTEAFF
NA,TRBV6-2/TRBV6-3,TRBJ2-7,CASSSIAHGSVYEQYF
NA,TRBV18,NA,CASSPGAVNNEQYF
few,TRBV7-9,TRBJ1-6,CASSADGYSPLHF
many,TRBV28,TRBJ2-7,CASSSPAIPYEQYF
few,TRBV6-2/TRBV6-3,TRBJ2-5,CASSYSSPVETQYF
NA,TRBV20-1,TRBJ1-5,CSATDGDRDQPQHF
NA,TRBV5-1,TRBJ1-1,CASSSDRQGKAFF
many,TRBV29-1,TRBJ2-7,CSVEGGDSYEQYF
many,TRBV7-2,NA,CASSHQRHTDEQYF
many,TRBV20-1,TRBJ2-2,CSARAGTGRTGELFF
few,TRBV7-2,TRBJ2-1,CASSLRWEQFF
many,TRBV5-6,TRBJ2-7,CASSDGFYSYEQYF
NA,TRBV6-6,TRBJ1-2,CASSAPGVSTF
few,TRBV6-2/TRBV6-3,TRBJ2-7,CASTSQGLAGYAEQYF
many,TRBV28,TRBJ2-5,CASSRWTGGQETQYF
NA,TRBV7-2,TRBJ2-5,CASSLGGSGGETQYF
many,TRBV7-3,TRBJ2-7,CASSPGSNGEQYF
few,TRBV7-3,TRBJ2-5,CASSLTGLAGETQYF
many,TRBV12-3/TRBV12-4,TRBJ2-7,CASRGQGRHYEQYF
NA,TRBV7-2,TRBJ2-7,CASSSQFRDGTYEQYF
few,TRBV7-9,TRBJ1-2,CASSGDSPLRGYTF
NA,TRBV7-9,TRBJ2-1,CASSLGTSSNEQFF
few,TRBV4-1,TRBJ1-2,CASSQDRAGRDGYTF
few,TRBV5-1,TRBJ2-2,CASSRTRGYNTGELFF
NA,TRBV5-1,TRBJ2-3,CASSLDRPGTSGGNTDTQYF
NA,TRBV7-2,TRBJ2-7,CASSRLGLNSYEQYF
NA,TRBV7-2,TRBJ2-5,CASSISRGVNEQYF
NA,TRBV3-1,TRBJ2-3,CASSQDGRSRRANTQYF
NA,TRBV5-1,TRBJ1-1,CASSPGQGGSTEAFF
few,TRBV27,TRBJ2-7,CASSPSTSGYEQYF
many,TRBV5-5,TRBJ1-2,CASSLEQGAYGYTF
NA,TRBV5-1,TRBJ2-7,CASSLPEPSYEQYF
few,TRBV24-1,TRBJ2-1,CATSDPGTRGNEQFF
NA,TRBV9,TRBJ1-3,CASSVGVASGNTIYF
many,TRBV5-1,TRBJ1-4,CASTSGDRGTEKLFF
NA,TRBV7-4,TRBJ2-7,CASSSILGSGDPHCEQYF
NA,TRBV5-1,TRBJ1-2,CASSARTGESVYGYTF
NA,TRBV7-2,TRBJ1-3,CASSSRTASSGNTIYF
many,TRBV24-1,TRBJ2-1,CATSDLGTGNNEQFF
NA,TRBV27,TRBJ2-5,CASSLSRAETQYF
NA,TRBV18,TRBJ2-1,CASSREETGRLDEQFF